This T cell receptor (beta chain) was sequenced for a study of blood T cell repertoires in COVID-19. There are 16 residues in the CDR3. The germline V gene encodes CDR1 LGHDT and CDR2 YNNKEL (reference sequence). V was trimmed by 1 base and J by 5 bases, leaving 18 bases between them. TCRdb's table, derived via immunoSEQ multiplex PCR, lists solely in-frame clones and lacks some. Here the sample spans 150,000 to 200,000 clones, 89% being singletons. The sequencing sample was made of PBMCs or T cells enriched from blood (not recorded which). The V and J genes are TRBV3-1 (or the pseudogene TRBV3-2) and TRBJ2-7; D perhaps matches TRBD2 (7 bases). The clonotype was recovered from a woman between 40 and 55 years old with acute COVID-19. The CDR3 DNA reads as TGTGCCAGCAGCCAAGGTCCCAGTTGGGGGGGCAACGAGCAGTACTTC. It encodes CASSQGPSWGGNEQYF.